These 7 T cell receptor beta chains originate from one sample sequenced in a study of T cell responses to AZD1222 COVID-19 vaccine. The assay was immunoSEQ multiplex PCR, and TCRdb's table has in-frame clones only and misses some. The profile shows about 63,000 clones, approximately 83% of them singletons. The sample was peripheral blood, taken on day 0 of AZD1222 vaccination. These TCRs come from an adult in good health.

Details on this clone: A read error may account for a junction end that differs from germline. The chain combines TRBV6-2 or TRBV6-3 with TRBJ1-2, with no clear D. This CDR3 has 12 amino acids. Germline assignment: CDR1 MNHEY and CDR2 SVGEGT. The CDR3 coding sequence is TGTGCCAGCAGTCAACGGGCAGTTGATCCCGTCTTC. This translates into CASSQRAVDPVF.

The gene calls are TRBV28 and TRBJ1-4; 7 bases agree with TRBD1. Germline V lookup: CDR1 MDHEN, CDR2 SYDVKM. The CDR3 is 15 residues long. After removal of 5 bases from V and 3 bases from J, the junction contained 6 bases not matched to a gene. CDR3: CASSRQGAANEKLFF. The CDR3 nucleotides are TGTGCCAGCAGTAGACAGGGCGCCGCTAATGAAAAACTGTTTTTT.

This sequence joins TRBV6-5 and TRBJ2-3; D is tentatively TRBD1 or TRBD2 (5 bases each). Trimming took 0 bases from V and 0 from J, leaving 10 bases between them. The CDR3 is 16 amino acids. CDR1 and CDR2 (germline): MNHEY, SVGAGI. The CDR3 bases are TGTGCCAGCAGTTACTCGGTGGGACCGAGCACAGATACGCAGTATTTT. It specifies CASSYSVGPSTDTQYF.

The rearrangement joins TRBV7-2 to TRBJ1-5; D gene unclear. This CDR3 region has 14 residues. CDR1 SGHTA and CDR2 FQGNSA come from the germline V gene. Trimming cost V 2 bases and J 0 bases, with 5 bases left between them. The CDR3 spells CASSLWDSNQPQHF. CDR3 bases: TGTGCCAGCAGCTTATGGGATAGCAATCAGCCCCAGCATTTT.

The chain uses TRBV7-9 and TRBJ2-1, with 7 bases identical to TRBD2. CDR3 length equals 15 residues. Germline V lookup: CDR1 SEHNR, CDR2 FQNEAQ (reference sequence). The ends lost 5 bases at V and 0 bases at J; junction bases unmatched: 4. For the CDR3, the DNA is TGTGCCAGCAGCCCCGGGAGGAGCTCCTACAATGAGCAGTTCTTC. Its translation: CASSPGRSSYNEQFF.

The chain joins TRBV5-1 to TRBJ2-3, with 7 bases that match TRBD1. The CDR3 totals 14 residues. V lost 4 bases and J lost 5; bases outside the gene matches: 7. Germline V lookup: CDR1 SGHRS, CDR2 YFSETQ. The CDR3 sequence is CASSPETGRDTQYF. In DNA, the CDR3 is TGCGCCAGCAGCCCGGAGACAGGGCGAGATACGCAGTATTTT.

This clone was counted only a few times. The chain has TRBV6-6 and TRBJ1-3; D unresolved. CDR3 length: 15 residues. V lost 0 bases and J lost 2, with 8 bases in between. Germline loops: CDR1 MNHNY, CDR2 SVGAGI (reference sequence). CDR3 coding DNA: TGTGCCAGCAGTTACTCGGAGCACACTGGAAACACCATATATTTT. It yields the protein CASSYSEHTGNTIYF.